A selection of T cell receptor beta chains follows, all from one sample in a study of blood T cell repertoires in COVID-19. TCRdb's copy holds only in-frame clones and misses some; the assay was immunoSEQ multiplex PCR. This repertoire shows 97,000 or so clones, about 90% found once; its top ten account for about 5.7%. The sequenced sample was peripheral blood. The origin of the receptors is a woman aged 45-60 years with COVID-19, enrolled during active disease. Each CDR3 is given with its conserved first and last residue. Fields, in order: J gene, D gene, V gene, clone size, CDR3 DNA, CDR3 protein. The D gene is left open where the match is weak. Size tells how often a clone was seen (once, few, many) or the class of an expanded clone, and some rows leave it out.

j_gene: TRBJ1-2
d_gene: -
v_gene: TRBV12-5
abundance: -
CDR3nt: TGTGCTAGTGGTTCCACTTTGGGCTACACCTTC
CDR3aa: CASGSTLGYTF

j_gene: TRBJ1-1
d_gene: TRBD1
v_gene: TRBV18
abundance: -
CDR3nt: TGTGCCAGCTCACCCACAGGGGGAAACACTGAAGCTTTCTTT
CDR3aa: CASSPTGGNTEAFF

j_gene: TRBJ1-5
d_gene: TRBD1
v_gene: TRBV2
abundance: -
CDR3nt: TGTGCCAGCAGCCGGAGTCCCACAGGGGAAAACAATCAGCCCCAGCATTTT
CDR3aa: CASSRSPTGENNQPQHF

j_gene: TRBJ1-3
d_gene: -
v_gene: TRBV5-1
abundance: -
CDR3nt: TGCGCCAGCAGCTTGTCAGGCTCTGGAAACACCATATATTTT
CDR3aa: CASSLSGSGNTIYF

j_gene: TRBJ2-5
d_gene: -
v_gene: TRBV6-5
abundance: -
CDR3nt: TGTGCCAGCAGTTACAGCGGGACACGGTACTTC
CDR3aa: CASSYSGTRYF

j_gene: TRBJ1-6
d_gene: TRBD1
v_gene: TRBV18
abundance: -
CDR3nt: TGTGCCAGCTCACCACCTCAGACAGGGGCGATTAATTCACCCCTCCACTTT
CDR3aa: CASSPPQTGAINSPLHF

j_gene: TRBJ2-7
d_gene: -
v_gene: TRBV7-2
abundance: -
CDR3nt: TGTGCCAGCAGCTTAGGGTGGACAGCCTCCTACGAGCAGTACTTC
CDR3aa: CASSLGWTASYEQYF

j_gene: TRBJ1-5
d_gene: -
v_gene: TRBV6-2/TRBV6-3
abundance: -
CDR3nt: TGTGCCAGCAGCTCTCCGGACACAGGCAATCAGCCCCAGCATTTT
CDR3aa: CASSSPDTGNQPQHF

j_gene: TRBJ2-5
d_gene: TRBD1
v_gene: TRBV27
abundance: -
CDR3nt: TGTGCCAGCAGTCCCTGGACAGGGGGCAGGGAGACCCAGTACTTC
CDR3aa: CASSPWTGGRETQYF

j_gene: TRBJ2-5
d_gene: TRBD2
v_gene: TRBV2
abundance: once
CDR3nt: TGTGCCAGCAGTGAGGAACTAGCGGGGGGGCATGGAGAGACCCAGTACTTC
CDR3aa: CASSEELAGGHGETQYF

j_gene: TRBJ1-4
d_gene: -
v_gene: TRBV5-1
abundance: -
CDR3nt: TGCGCCAGCAGCTTGGCGGGGGCAACTAATGAAAAACTGTTTTTT
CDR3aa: CASSLAGATNEKLFF

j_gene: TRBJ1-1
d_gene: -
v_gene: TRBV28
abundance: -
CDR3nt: TGTGCCAGCAATGGCGGTACAAGTTTAGCTTTCTTT
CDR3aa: CASNGGTSLAFF

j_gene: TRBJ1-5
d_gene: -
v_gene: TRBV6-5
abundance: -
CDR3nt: TGTGCCAGCAGTACTACAGGGCTCGATCAGCCCCAGCATTTT
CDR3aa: CASSTTGLDQPQHF

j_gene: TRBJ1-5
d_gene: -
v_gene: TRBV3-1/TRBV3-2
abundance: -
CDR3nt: TGTGCCAGCAGCCAAGAACGAGCGGGGAACAATCAGCCCCAGCATTTT
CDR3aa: CASSQERAGNNQPQHF

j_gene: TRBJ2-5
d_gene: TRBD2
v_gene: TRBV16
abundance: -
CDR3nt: TGTGCCAGCAGCCAGACTAGCCTACAAGAGACCCAGTACTTC
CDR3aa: CASSQTSLQETQYF

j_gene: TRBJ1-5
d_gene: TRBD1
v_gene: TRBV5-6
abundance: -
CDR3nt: TGTGCCAGCAGCTTGGGAGGTCAGGGGGTAGGTCAGCCCCAGCATTTT
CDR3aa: CASSLGGQGVGQPQHF

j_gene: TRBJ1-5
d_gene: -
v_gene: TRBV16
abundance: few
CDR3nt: TGTGCCAGCAGCCCACGTTATCAGGCAGTCACAGTCAATCAGCCCCAGCATTTT
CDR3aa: CASSPRYQAVTVNQPQHF

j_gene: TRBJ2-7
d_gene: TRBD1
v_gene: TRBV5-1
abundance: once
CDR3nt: TGCGCCAGCGATAGACAGGGTCCCTACGAGCAGTACTTC
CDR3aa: CASDRQGPYEQYF

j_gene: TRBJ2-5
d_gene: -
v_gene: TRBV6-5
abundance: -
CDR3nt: TGTGCCAGCAGCATAACGCAGGATCGGGACCAGTACTTC
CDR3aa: CASSITQDRDQYF

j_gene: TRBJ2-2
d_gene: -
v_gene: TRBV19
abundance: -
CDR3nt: TGTGCCAGTAGTTCAAGGAGCGGGAACACCGGGGAGCTGTTTTTT
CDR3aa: CASSSRSGNTGELFF

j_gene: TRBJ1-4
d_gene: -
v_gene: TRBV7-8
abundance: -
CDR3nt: TGTGCCAGCAGCCCACCAACTACAACTAATGAAAAACTGTTTTTT
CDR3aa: CASSPPTTTNEKLFF

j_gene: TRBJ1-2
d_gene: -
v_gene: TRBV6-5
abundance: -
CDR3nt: TGTGCCAGCAGCCCAGGTGCTGACTATGGCTACACCTTC
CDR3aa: CASSPGADYGYTF

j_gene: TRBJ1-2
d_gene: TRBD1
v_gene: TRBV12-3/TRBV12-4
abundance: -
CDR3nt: TGTGCCAGCACCCAGACAGGGCCCTATGGCTACACCTTC
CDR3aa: CASTQTGPYGYTF

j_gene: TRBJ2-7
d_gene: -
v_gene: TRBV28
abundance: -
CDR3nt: TGTGCCACCCGACTAGTCTACGAGCAGTACTTC
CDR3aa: CATRLVYEQYF

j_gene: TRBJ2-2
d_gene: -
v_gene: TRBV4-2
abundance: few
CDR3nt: TGTGCCAGCAGCCAAGTTCAGGGATGGACCGGGGAGCTGTTTTTT
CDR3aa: CASSQVQGWTGELFF

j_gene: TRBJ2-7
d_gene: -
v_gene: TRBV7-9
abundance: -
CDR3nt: TGTGCCAGCAGCTTAGAAGGGGGAGCTAACGAGCAGTACTTC
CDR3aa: CASSLEGGANEQYF

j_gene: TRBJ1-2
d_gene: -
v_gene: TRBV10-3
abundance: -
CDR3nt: TGTGCCATCAGTGAGTCGAAAGGGGCTTTAGGTGGCTACACCTTC
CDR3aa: CAISESKGALGGYTF

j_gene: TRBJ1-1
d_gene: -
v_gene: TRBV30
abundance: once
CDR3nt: TGTGCCTGGGGACATTTGAACACTGAAGCTTTCTTT
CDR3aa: CAWGHLNTEAFF

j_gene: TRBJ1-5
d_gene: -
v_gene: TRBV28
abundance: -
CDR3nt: TGTGCCAGCAGTTTTACAGCCTTTTATGACAATCAGCCCCAGCATTTT
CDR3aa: CASSFTAFYDNQPQHF

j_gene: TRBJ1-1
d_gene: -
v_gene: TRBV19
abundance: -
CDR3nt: TGTGCCAGCCGATCGGGGGGCAGGGTTAACACTGAAGCTTTCTTT
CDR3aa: CASRSGGRVNTEAFF

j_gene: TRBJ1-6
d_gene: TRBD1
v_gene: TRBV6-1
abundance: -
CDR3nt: TGTGCCAGCAGTGAACGGATGGCGGGACAGGCTAATTCACCCCTCCACTTT
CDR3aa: CASSERMAGQANSPLHF

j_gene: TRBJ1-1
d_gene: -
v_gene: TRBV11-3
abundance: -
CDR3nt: TGTGCCAGCAGAGCACAGGATGCGGGAACTGAAGCTTTCTTT
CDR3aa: CASRAQDAGTEAFF

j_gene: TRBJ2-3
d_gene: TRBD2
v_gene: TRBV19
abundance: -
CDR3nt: TGTGCCAGTAGTGACTGGCGGGGGGGCCCAGATACGCAGTATTTT
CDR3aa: CASSDWRGGPDTQYF

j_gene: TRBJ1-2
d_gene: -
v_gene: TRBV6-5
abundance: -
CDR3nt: TGTGCCAGCAGCCCAAGCCAGGGAAATGGCTACACCTTC
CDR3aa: CASSPSQGNGYTF

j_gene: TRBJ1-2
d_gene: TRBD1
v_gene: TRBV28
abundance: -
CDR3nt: TGTGCCAGCAGTTTGCCTACGACAGGGATGGATGGCTACACCTTC
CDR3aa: CASSLPTTGMDGYTF

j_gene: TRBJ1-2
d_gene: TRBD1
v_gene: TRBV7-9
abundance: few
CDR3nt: TGTGCCAGCAGCTTACGGGACAGGGTTCATGGCTACACCTTC
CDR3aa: CASSLRDRVHGYTF

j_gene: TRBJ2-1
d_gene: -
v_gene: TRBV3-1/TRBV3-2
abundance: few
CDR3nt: TGTGCCAGCAGCCCGACTACGAGCTCCTACAATGAGCAGTTCTTC
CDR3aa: CASSPTTSSYNEQFF

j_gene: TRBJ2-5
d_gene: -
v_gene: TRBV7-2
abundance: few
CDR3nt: TGTGCCAGCAGCTTAAGTGTGACAACAAAAGAGACCCAGTACTTC
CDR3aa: CASSLSVTTKETQYF

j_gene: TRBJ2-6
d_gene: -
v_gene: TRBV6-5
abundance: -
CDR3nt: TGTGCCAGCAGTACGAGGGATTCTGGGGCCAACGTCCTGACTTTC
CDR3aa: CASSTRDSGANVLTF

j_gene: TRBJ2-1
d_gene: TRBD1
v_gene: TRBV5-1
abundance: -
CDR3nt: TGCGCCAGCAGCCATCCTGGACAGGGGCCACGGGATGAGCAGTTCTTC
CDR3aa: CASSHPGQGPRDEQFF

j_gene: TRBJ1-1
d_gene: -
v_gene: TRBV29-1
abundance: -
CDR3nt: TGCAGCGTGGAATTCAGACGGGTGGACACTGAAGCTTTCTTT
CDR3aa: CSVEFRRVDTEAFF

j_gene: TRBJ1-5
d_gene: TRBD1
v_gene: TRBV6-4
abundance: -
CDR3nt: TGTGCCAGCAGTGAAGGGCAGGGGGCCGGTCAGCCCCAGCATTTT
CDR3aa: CASSEGQGAGQPQHF

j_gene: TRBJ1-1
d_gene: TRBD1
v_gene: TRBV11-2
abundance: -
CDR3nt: TGTGCCAGCAGCCCTGGAGGGGCAGGGGGTATGAACACTGAAGCTTTCTTT
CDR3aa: CASSPGGAGGMNTEAFF

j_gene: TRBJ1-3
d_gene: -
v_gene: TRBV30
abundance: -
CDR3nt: TGTGCCTGGAGTCCCCAGGGGAACTCTGGAAACACCATATATTTT
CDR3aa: CAWSPQGNSGNTIYF

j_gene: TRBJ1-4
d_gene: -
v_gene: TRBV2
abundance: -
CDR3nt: TGTGCCAGCATACGCTCGAGTTCAACTAATGAAAAACTGTTTTTT
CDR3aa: CASIRSSSTNEKLFF

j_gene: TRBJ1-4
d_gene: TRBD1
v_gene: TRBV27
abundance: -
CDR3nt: TGTGCCAGCGGAAACAGGGGTAGGACTAATGAAAAACTGTTTTTT
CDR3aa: CASGNRGRTNEKLFF

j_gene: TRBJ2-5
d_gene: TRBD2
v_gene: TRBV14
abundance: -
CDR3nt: TGTGCCAGCAGCCAACTAGCGGGGGTAGTGGAGACCCAGTACTTC
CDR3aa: CASSQLAGVVETQYF

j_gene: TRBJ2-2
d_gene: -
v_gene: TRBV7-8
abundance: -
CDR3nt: TGTGCCAGCAGCTTAGTATCGGGTGGCACCGGGGAGCTGTTTTTT
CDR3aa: CASSLVSGGTGELFF

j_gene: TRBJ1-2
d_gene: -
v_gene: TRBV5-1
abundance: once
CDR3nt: TGCGCCAGCAGCTTGGGCGACGGGTCCAACTATGGCTACACCTTC
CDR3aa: CASSLGDGSNYGYTF

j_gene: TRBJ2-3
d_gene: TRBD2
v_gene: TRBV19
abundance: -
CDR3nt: TGTGCCAGTAGTAGAGATCCTAGCGGGGGGGCGACAGATACGCAGTATTTT
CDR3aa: CASSRDPSGGATDTQYF

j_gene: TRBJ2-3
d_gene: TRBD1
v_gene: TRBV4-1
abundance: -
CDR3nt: TGCGCCAGCAGCCAAGCGACAGGGGTGCCAGATACGCAGTATTTT
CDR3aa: CASSQATGVPDTQYF

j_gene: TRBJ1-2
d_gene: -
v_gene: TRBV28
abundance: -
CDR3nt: TGTGCCAGCAGTTCGGGGTCCGCGGTAGCTCACGGCTACACCTTC
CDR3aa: CASSSGSAVAHGYTF

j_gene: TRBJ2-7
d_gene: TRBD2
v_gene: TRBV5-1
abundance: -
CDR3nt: TGCGCCAGCAGCTTCACGGGGAGGGAGGAGCAGTACTTC
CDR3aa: CASSFTGREEQYF

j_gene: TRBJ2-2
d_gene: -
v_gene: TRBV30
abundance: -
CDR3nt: TGTGCCTGGAGTGTACGGAGCGCCGGGGAGCTGTTTTTT
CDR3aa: CAWSVRSAGELFF

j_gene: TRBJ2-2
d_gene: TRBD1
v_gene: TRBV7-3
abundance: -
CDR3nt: TGTGCCAGCAGCCTCACAGGGGACACCGGGGAGCTGTTTTTT
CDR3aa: CASSLTGDTGELFF